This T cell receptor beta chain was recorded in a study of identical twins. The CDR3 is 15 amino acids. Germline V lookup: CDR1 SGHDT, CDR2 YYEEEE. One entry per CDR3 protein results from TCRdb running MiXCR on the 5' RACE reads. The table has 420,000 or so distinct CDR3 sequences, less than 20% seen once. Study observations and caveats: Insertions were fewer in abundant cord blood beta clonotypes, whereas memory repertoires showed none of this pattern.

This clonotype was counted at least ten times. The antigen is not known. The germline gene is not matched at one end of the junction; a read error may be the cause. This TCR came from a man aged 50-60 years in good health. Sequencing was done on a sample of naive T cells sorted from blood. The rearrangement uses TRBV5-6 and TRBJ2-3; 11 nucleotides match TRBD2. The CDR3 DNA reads TGCGCCAGCAGCCTGGGACTAGCGGGCACAGATACGCAGTATTTT. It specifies CASSLGLAGTDTQYF.